The following is a T cell receptor (beta chain) sequence with its context. The entry originates in a study of blood T cell repertoires in COVID-19. Looking at the study overall: Samples representing acute and convalescent COVID-19 were sourced from the United States, Italy and Spain. Sources were T cells, B-cell-depleted T cells, or PBMCs; the material itself was cDNA or gDNA.

As originally analysed: Researchers report that nucleated cell counts were estimated from reference gene primer amplification. Clones were sequenced by immunoSEQ multiplex PCR, and TCRdb holds only the in-frame ones, with some missing. The DNA gave D and trimming, while V, J and clone size come from that table. The sample consists of about 130,000 clones, 60% to 80% of them appearing once. In Seattle, patients joined the study during active infection and were tracked longitudinally. Germline assignment: CDR1 SEHNR and CDR2 FQNEAQ (reference sequence). The CDR3 is made up of 13 amino acids. The trim removed 8 bases at V and 3 bases at J, leaving 5 bases unmatched.

The sequence came from a man older than 75 with COVID-19, enrolled during active disease. The chain is built from TRBV7-9 and TRBJ2-3; 7 nucleotides match TRBD2. What was sequenced was peripheral blood. CDR3 in DNA: TGTGCCAGCGGGGCGGGAGTGACAGATACGCAGTATTTT. Translating gives CASGAGVTDTQYF.